This T cell receptor (beta chain) derives from a study of blood T cell repertoires in COVID-19. About the study: Material from acute and convalescent COVID-19 was sourced from the United States, Italy and Spain. In each case, the material was cDNA or gDNA derived from T cells, B-cell-depleted T cells, or PBMCs.

Original processing notes: Estimation of nucleated cell counts relied on the amplification of reference gene primers. Data came from immunoSEQ multiplex PCR; TCRdb stores just in-frame clones and leaves some out. That table furnishes V, J and clone size, whereas the DNA furnished D and trimming. The table lists about 210,000 clones, 80% of them singletons. CDR1 and CDR2 from the germline V gene are LGHNA and YSLEER. The CDR3 runs to 17 residues. V lost 3 bases and J lost 10; bases outside the gene matches: 17. The chain joins TRBV4-3 to TRBJ1-2; 10 bases fit TRBD1. Sequencing was performed on peripheral blood. The TCR sequence derives from a woman in her 70s with acute or convalescent COVID-19. CDR3 sequence reads: CASSQEWTGGRLGDYTF. In DNA form, the CDR3 reads TGCGCCAGCAGCCAGGAGTGGACAGGGGGTCGGTTGGGCGACTACACCTTC.